These 5 T cell receptor beta chains originate from one sample sequenced in a study of blood T cell repertoires in COVID-19. Here immunoSEQ multiplex PCR was the method, and the copy in TCRdb shows in-frame clones only, minus some. The sample contains under 250,000 clones, 70% to 90% of which appear only once. Sequencing used PBMCs or T cells enriched from blood (not recorded which). Receptors were obtained from a man under 40 who had recovered from COVID-19.

The rearrangement joins TRBV5-1 to TRBJ2-1, with 8 bases that match TRBD2. Per the germline V gene, CDR1 is SGHRS and CDR2 is YFSETQ. The CDR3 consists of 16 residues. Trimming cost V 2 bases and J 2 bases; bases outside gene matches: 6. The CDR3 bases are TGCGCCAGCAGCTTCACTAGCGGCAATACCTACAATGAGCAGTTCTTC. Its protein product is CASSFTSGNTYNEQFF.

The chain combines TRBV28 with TRBJ2-3; D gene ambiguous. This CDR3 is built from 13 residues. CDR1 and CDR2 (germline): MDHEN, SYDVKM. Trimming removed 5 bases at V and 2 bases at J, with 8 bases between. Written as DNA, the CDR3 is TGTGCCAGCAGTAGCCCATTCACAGATACGCAGTATTTT. Protein product: CASSSPFTDTQYF.

The V call is TRBV13, the J call TRBJ2-7; no clear D gene. Germline V gene sequence: CDR1 PRHDT, CDR2 FYEKMQ (reference sequence). V dropped 5 bases and J dropped 3 bases, with 14 bases sitting between them. The CDR3 runs 14 residues. CDR3 DNA sequence: TGTGCCAGCAGCCAACCGAAAGCGAGCTACGAGCAGTACTTC. Translating gives CASSQPKASYEQYF.

The V gene is TRBV28, the J gene TRBJ1-2; 8 bases align to TRBD1. The trim removed 1 base at V and 2 bases at J, leaving 3 bases unmatched. The CDR3 is made up of 15 amino acids. The germline CDR1 and CDR2 sequences are MDHEN and SYDVKM. The CDR3 nucleotides are TGTGCCAGCAGTTTATCCCCAGGGGGCAACTATGGCTACACCTTC. Translated, it gives CASSLSPGGNYGYTF.

The chain uses TRBV18 and TRBJ1-1, with TRBD1 identical over 7 bases. The CDR3 has 14 amino acids. Trimming removed 6 bases from V and 1 base from J; junction bases left unmatched: 5. Germline V gene lookup returns CDR1 KGHSH and CDR2 LQKENI. Written as DNA, the CDR3 is TGTGCCAGCTCCCAGGGGGGACGGAACACTGAAGCTTTCTTT. Its translation: CASSQGGRNTEAFF.